This T cell receptor (beta chain) appears in the sequencing data of a study of response to subunit inactivated influenza vaccine. TCRdb re-analysed the RT-PCR reads in MiXCR, keeping a single row per CDR3 protein. Here the sample spans under 550,000 distinct CDR3 sequences, 6.5% to 8% being singletons. Per germline, CDR1 SNHLY and CDR2 FYNNEI. There are 15 residues in the CDR3. V lost 9 bases and J lost 3, with 20 bases in between. The clonotype was recovered from a man aged 50-75 years who received an inactivated influenza vaccine. Sequences were derived from PBMCs from blood, sampled around 25 months after vaccination. The rearrangement links TRBV2 to TRBJ1-2; D may be TRBD1 (6 bases). The CDR3 DNA follows: TGTGCCAGGGGTTGGACAGAGAGTTCCGACTATGGCTACACCTTC. Translation gives CARGWTESSDYGYTF.